The clone carrying this TCR beta chain came up many times. Its antigen is unidentified. Trimming took 11 bases from V and 6 from J; bases not matched to a gene: 21. Germline V gives CDR1 SNHLY, CDR2 FYNNEI. The CDR3 runs to 16 residues. Amplification yielded TCR beta CDR3 regions, with RNA transcripts as the source. The TCR CDR3 was amplified in a first-round RT-PCR using the HTBI primer set. TCRdb redid the calling of the multiplex PCR reads with MiXCR, one entry per CDR3 protein. The sample lists 400,000 to 450,000 distinct CDR3 sequences, under 15% occurring once. This sample is part of a study of T cells in Graves' hyperthyroidism and ophthalmopathy. Across the study: Pretreatment peripheral blood was obtained at initial diagnosis. Study-level points and caveats: The model anticipated ophthalmopathy a median around six months pre-onset.

Based on clinical symptoms, serum thyroxine and TRAb, thyroid ultrasound and orbital computed tomography, diagnoses were reached. PBMCs came from around 9.7 ml fresh peripheral blood. The chain joins TRBV2 to TRBJ2-7; 8 bases line up with TRBD2. This receptor was taken from a man aged 18 to 30 with Graves' ophthalmopathy. Specimen: blood. In DNA, the CDR3 is TGTGCCGTTAATCAACCCCAAAGCGGGGGCAGATTCGAGCAGTACTTC. Translated, it gives CAVNQPQSGGRFEQYF.